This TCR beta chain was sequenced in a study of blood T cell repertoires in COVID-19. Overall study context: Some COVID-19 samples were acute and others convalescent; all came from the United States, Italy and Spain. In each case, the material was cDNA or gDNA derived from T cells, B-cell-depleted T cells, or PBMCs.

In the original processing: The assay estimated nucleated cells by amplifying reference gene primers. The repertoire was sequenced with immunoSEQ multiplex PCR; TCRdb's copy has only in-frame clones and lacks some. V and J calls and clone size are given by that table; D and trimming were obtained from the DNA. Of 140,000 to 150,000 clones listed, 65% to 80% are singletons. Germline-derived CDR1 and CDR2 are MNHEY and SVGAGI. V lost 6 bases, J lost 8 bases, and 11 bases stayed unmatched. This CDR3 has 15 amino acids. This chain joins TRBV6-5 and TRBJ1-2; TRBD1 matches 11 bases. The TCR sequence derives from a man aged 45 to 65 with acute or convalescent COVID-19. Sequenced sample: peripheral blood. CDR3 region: CASRYTDRGLRGYTF. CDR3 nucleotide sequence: TGTGCCAGCAGATACACGGACAGGGGGCTAAGGGGCTACACCTTC.